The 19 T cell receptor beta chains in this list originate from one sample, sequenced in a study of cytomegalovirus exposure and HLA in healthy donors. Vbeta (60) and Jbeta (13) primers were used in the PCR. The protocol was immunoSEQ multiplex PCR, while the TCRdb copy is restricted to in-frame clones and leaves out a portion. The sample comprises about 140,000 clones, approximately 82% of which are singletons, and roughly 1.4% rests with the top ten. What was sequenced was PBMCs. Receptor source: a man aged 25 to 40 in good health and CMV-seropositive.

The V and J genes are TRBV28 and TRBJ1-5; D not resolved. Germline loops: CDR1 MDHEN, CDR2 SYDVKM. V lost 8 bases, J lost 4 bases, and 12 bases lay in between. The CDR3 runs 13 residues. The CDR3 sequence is CASGLIGNQPQHF. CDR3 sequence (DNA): TGTGCCAGCGGCCTAATCGGGAATCAGCCCCAGCATTTT.

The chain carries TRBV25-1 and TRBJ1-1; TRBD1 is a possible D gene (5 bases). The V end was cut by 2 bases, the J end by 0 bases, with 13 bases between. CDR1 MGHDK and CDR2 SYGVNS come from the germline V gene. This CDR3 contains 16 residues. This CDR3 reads CASSEGVGGMNTEAFF. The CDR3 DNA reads TGTGCCAGCAGTGAAGGGGTGGGGGGAATGAACACTGAAGCTTTCTTT.

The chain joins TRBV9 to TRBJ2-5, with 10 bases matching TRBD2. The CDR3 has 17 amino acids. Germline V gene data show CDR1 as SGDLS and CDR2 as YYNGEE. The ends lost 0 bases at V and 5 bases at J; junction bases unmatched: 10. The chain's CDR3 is CASSVGALAGELETQYF. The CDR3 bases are TGTGCCAGCAGCGTAGGAGCCCTAGCGGGAGAGTTGGAGACCCAGTACTTC.

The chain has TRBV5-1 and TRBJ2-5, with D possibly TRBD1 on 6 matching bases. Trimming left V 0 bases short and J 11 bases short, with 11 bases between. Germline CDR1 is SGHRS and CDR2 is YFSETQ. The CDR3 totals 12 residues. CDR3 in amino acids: CASSLDRDEQYF. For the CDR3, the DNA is TGCGCCAGCAGCTTGGACAGGGATGAGCAGTACTTC.

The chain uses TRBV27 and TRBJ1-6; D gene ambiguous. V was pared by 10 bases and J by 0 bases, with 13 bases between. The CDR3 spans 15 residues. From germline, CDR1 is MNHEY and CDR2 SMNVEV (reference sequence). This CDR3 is CATVSTSSYNSPLHF. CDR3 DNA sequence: TGTGCCACCGTATCCACGAGCTCCTATAATTCACCCCTCCACTTT.

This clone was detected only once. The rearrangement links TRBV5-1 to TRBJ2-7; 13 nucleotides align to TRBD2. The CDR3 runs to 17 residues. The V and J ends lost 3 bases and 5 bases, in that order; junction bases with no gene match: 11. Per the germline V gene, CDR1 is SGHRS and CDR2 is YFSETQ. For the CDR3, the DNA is TGCGCCAGCAGCTCGACTAGCGGGAGGTTTGGGGCGAACGAGCAGTACTTC. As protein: CASSSTSGRFGANEQYF.

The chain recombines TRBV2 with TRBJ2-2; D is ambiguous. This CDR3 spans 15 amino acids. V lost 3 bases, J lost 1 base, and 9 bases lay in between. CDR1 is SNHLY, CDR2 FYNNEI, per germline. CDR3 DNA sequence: TGTGCCAGCAGTGACGGTATTAAGAACACCGGGGAGCTGTTTTTT. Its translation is CASSDGIKNTGELFF.

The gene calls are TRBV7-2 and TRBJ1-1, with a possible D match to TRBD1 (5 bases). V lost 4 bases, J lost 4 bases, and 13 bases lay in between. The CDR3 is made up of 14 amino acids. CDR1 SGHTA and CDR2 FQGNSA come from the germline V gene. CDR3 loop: CASSYQGGSTEAFF. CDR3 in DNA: TGTGCCAGCAGCTACCAGGGCGGGAGCACTGAAGCTTTCTTT.

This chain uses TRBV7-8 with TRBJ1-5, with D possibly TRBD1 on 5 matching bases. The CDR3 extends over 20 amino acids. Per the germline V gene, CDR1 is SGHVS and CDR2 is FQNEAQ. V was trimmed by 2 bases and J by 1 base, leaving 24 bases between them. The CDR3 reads CASSLRQGFSGILSNQPQHF. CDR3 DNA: TGTGCCAGCAGCTTAAGGCAGGGTTTTTCGGGTATCTTGAGCAATCAGCCCCAGCATTTT.

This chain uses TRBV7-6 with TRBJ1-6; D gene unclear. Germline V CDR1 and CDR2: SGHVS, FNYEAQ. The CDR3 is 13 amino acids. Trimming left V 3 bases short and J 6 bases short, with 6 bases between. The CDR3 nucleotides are TGTGCCAGCAGCTTGGGCGCTAATTCACCCCTCCACTTT. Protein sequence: CASSLGANSPLHF.

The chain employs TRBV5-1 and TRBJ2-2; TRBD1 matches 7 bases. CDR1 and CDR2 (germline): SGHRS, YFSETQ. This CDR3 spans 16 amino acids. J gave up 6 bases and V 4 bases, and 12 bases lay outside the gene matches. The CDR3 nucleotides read TGCGCCAGCAGCACTTGGCCCAGGGGGAGCCCCGGGGAGCTGTTTTTT. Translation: CASSTWPRGSPGELFF.

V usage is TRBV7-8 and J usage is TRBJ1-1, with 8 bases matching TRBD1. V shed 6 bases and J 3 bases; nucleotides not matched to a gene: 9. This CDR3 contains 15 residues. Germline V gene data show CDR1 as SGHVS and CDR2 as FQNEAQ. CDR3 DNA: TGTGCCAGCAGATCCCCGACAGGGGAGGACACTGAAGCTTTCTTT. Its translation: CASRSPTGEDTEAFF.

This CDR3 reads CASSVAHLAITDTQYF. The CDR3 bases are TGTGCCAGCAGCGTAGCCCATCTAGCAATCACAGATACGCAGTATTTT. The chain couples TRBV9 to TRBJ2-3; TRBD2 is a possible D gene (5 bases). V lost 0 bases to trimming and J lost 2 bases, with 13 bases between them. This CDR3 is built from 16 residues. CDR1 and CDR2 (germline): SGDLS, YYNGEE.

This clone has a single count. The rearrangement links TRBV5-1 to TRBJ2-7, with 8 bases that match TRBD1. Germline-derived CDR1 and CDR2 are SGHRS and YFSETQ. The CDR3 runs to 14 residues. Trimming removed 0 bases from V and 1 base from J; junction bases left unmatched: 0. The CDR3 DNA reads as TGCGCCAGCAGCTTGGACAGGGGGTCCTACGAGCAGTACTTC. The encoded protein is CASSLDRGSYEQYF.

The CDR3 here is CASILRGGITKQYF. In nucleotides, the CDR3 is TGTGCCAGCATCTTGCGAGGGGGAATAACGAAGCAGTACTTC. The J gene is TRBJ2-7, the V gene TRBV28, with D maybe TRBD1 (6 bases). The length of the CDR3 is 14 residues. Germline V gene lookup returns CDR1 MDHEN and CDR2 SYDVKM. V lost 7 bases, J lost 8 bases, and 21 bases lay in between.

As DNA, the CDR3 is TGTGCCAGCAGCCCCGACAGGGAGACCGGGGAGCTGTTTTTT. Its protein is CASSPDRETGELFF. The genes are TRBV13 and TRBJ2-2, with TRBD1 identical over 7 bases. The CDR3 spans 14 residues. CDR1 is PRHDT, CDR2 FYEKMQ, per germline (reference sequence). The V segment lost 5 bases and the J segment 5 bases; nucleotides outside the gene matches: 5.

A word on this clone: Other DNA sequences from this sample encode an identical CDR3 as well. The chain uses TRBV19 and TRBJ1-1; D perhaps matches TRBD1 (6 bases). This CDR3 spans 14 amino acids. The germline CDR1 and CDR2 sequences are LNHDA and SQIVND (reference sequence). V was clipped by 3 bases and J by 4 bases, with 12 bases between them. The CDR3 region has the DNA TGTGCCAGTAGTATTCGGGGGGCAGGCACTGAAGCTTTCTTT. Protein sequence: CASSIRGAGTEAFF.

CDR3 amino acids: CASTVDRAGNQPQHF. The CDR3 DNA sequence: TGTGCCAGCACTGTGGACAGGGCTGGCAATCAGCCCCAGCATTTT. This chain joins TRBV2 and TRBJ1-5; 8 nucleotides align to TRBD1. Germline V CDR1 and CDR2: SNHLY, FYNNEI. V lost 7 bases and J lost 2; bases outside the gene matches: 7. This CDR3 region has 15 residues.

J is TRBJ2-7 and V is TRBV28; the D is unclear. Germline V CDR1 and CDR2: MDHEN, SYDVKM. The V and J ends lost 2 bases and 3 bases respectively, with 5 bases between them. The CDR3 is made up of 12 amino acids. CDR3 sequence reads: CASSLPSYEQYF. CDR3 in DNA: TGTGCCAGCAGTTTACCGAGCTACGAGCAGTACTTC.